The 25 T cell receptor beta chains below come from one sample, sequenced in a study of metastatic and nonmetastatic thyroid tumors. Patients had received no treatment of any kind before thyroid surgery. MiXCR reprocessed the PCR reads for TCRdb. The sample includes tens of thousands of clones, 15% to 20% of them seen just once. The source material was blood. The receptors here all came from a female donor with papillary thyroid cancer or a benign thyroid nodule (not recorded which). Some clones in this sample may be carry-over from other donors' samples.

A word on this clone: A read error is possible here, since a much larger clone lies one base away. Other DNA sequences in the sample encode the same CDR3. The chain employs TRBV9 and TRBJ2-3; weak D call: TRBD2 (6 bases). The CDR3 extends over 16 amino acids. Germline CDR1 is SGDLS and CDR2 is YYNGEE. V was cut by 4 bases and J by 6 bases, with 21 bases left in between. CDR3 residues: CASSPGRGPVADTQYF. DNA of the CDR3: TGTGCCAGCAGCCCGGGGCGGGGTCCCGTCGCGGATACGCAGTATTTT.

This clone has ten or more counts. For the CDR3, the DNA is TGTGCCAGCAGCCCGGGACCTCCCCCCCCCCTCCCCTACGAGCAGTACTTC. Amino acid sequence: CASSPGPPPPLPYEQYF. The V call is TRBV11-1, the J call TRBJ2-7; D tentatively fits TRBD1 or TRBD2 (5 bases each). This CDR3 comprises 17 residues. Germline CDR1 is SGHAT and CDR2 is FQDESV (reference sequence). V was trimmed by 5 bases and J by 2 bases, leaving 22 bases between them.

This clone was recorded many times. The chain has TRBV12-3 or TRBV12-4 and TRBJ2-6; D call uncertain. V lost 7 bases and J lost 1, with 11 bases in between. CDR3 length equals 15 residues. The CDR3 nucleotides read TGTGCCAGCAAACGCCAGGCTTCTGGGGCCAACGTCCTGACTTTC. Protein: CASKRQASGANVLTF.

The sample holds many counts of this clone. The rearrangement links TRBV11-3 to TRBJ1-6, with D possibly matching TRBD1 (5 bases). CDR1 SGHNT and CDR2 YENEEA come from the germline V gene. The CDR3 length is 14 residues. Deletions cut 5 bases from V and 6 bases from J, with 11 bases between. CDR3 protein: CASSTGAANSPLHF. CDR3 coding DNA: TGTGCCAGCAGCACCGGGGCAGCTAATTCACCCCTCCACTTT.

There are many counts of this clone. The rearrangement uses TRBV7-3 and TRBJ2-3; D unclear. The germline V and J ends were trimmed by 5 bases and 4 bases, with 10 bases remaining between them. The length of the CDR3 is 13 residues. Per germline, CDR1 SGHTA and CDR2 FQGTGA. The CDR3 sequence: CASSRSHADTQYF. In DNA, the CDR3 is TGTGCCAGCAGCCGATCCCACGCAGATACGCAGTATTTT.

In its sample, this clone was seen many times. The rearrangement joins TRBV28 to TRBJ2-7; a weak D match, TRBD1 (6 bases). CDR1 and CDR2 (germline): MDHEN, SYDVKM. The V and J ends lost 7 bases and 6 bases respectively, with 13 bases between them. The CDR3 loop spans 12 amino acids. The CDR3 spells CASNRERREQYF. The CDR3 DNA follows: TGTGCCAGCAACAGGGAACGGCGCGAGCAGTACTTC.

This clone was picked up many times. The CDR3 sequence: CASSLNVDSYNEQFF. CDR3 sequence (DNA): TGCGCCAGCAGCTTGAACGTTGACTCCTACAATGAGCAGTTCTTC. V usage is TRBV5-1 and J usage is TRBJ2-1; D gene ambiguous. V was trimmed by 1 base and J by 0 bases, leaving 8 bases between them. Germline loops: CDR1 SGHRS, CDR2 YFSETQ. CDR3 length equals 15 residues. The full variable domain, with the rest looked up from reference TRBV5-1 and TRBJ2-1, is KAGVTQTPRYLIKTRGQQVTLSCSPISGHRSVSWYQQTPGQGLQFLFEYFSETQRNKGNFPGRFSGRQFSNSRSEMNVSTLELGDSALYLCASSLNVDSYNEQFFGPGTRLTVL.

This clone was recorded at least ten times. The chain couples TRBV11-2 to TRBJ2-7, with D hard to call. Germline assignment: CDR1 SGHAT and CDR2 FQNNGV. V was cut by 1 base and J by 5 bases, with 15 bases left in between. CDR3 length equals 15 residues. CDR3 protein: CASSLVPGRTNEQYF. CDR3 nucleotides: TGTGCCAGCAGCTTAGTTCCCGGCAGGACCAACGAGCAGTACTTC.

This clone was seen repeatedly, ten times or more. The V gene is TRBV3-1, the J gene TRBJ1-2, with TRBD1 identical over 8 bases. The germline CDR1 and CDR2 sequences are LGHDT and YNNKEL (reference sequence). This CDR3 contains 15 residues. Trimming cost V 5 bases and J 8 bases; bases outside gene matches: 13. The CDR3 region is CASSRQGSDRGGYTF. The CDR3 nucleotides are TGTGCCAGCAGCAGACAGGGGTCCGATCGAGGAGGCTACACCTTC.

This clone was found many times. This sequence joins TRBV30 and TRBJ2-2, with TRBD2 as a possible D gene (5 bases). The CDR3 consists of 16 residues. CDR1 and CDR2 from the germline V gene are GTSNPN and SVGIG (reference sequence). V lost 3 bases to trimming and J lost 2 bases, with 16 bases between them. CDR3 nucleotides: TGTGCCTGGAGAGGACTTTTCAGCCCAAACACCGGGGAGCTGTTTTTT. Amino acids: CAWRGLFSPNTGELFF.

Many counts were recorded for this clone. The rearrangement links TRBV9 to TRBJ2-3; D remains ambiguous. V shed 3 bases and J shed 2 bases, with 7 bases lying between them. The CDR3 has 13 residues. Germline loops: CDR1 SGDLS, CDR2 YYNGEE. CDR3 region: CASSDGYTDTQYF. CDR3 DNA: TGTGCCAGCAGCGATGGATACACAGATACGCAGTATTTT.

The chain couples TRBV7-3 to TRBJ2-1; 7 bases are shared with TRBD2. Trimming took 2 bases from V and 7 from J; bases not matched to a gene: 8. The CDR3 has 15 residues. In germline, CDR1 is SGHTA, CDR2 FQGTGA. This CDR3 reads CASSLRRGVRNEQFF. The CDR3 nucleotides read TGTGCCAGCAGCTTACGTCGGGGGGTCCGGAATGAGCAGTTCTTC. Using reference TRBV7-3 and TRBJ2-1 for the parts outside the CDR3, the full variable domain is GAGVSQTPSNKVTEKGKYVELRCDPISGHTALYWYRQSLGQGPEFLIYFQGTGAADDSGLPNDRFFAVRPEGSVSTLKIQRTERGDSAVYLCASSLRRGVRNEQFFGPGTRLTVL.

The rearrangement joins TRBV5-4 to TRBJ2-3, with 8 bases fitting TRBD2. Trimming cost V 0 bases and J 9 bases; bases outside gene matches: 9. The CDR3 has 15 residues. Per the germline V gene, CDR1 is SGHNT and CDR2 is YYREEE (reference sequence). The CDR3 is CASSLGTTSGLTQYF. CDR3 sequence (DNA): TGTGCCAGCAGCTTGGGGACCACTAGCGGCCTGACGCAGTATTTT.

This clone came up many times. The chain carries TRBV3-1 and TRBJ1-5, with 10 bases matching TRBD1. CDR3 length: 16 residues. Germline CDR1 LGHDT, CDR2 YNNKEL (reference sequence). V dropped 9 bases and J dropped 2; count of bases not matched to a gene: 10. The CDR3 sequence is CARGGTGAPGNQPQHF. The CDR3 nucleotides read TGTGCCAGGGGGGGGACAGGGGCCCCAGGCAATCAGCCCCAGCATTTT.

This clone appeared many times. The gene calls are TRBV7-8 and TRBJ1-4, with a tentative D call TRBD1 (5 bases). V was pared by 4 bases and J by 8 bases, with 17 bases between. The CDR3 sequence is 15 residues long. Per germline, CDR1 SGHVS and CDR2 FQNEAQ. The CDR3: CASSSNPDRKEKLFF. In nucleotides, the CDR3 is TGTGCCAGCAGCTCCAACCCCGACAGAAAAGAAAAACTGTTTTTT.

This clone was picked up many times. The chain recombines TRBV6-1 with TRBJ2-3, with unresolved D. The CDR3 runs to 12 residues. Germline V gives CDR1 MNHNS, CDR2 SASEGT. V was pared by 2 bases and J by 7 bases, with 7 bases between. The CDR3 region has the DNA TGTGCCAGCAGTGAATGGCGCAATACGCAGTATTTT. Amino acids: CASSEWRNTQYF.

This clone was detected many times. The chain combines TRBV6-1 with TRBJ1-2; the match to TRBD1 covers 9 bases. Germline V gives CDR1 MNHNS, CDR2 SASEGT. The V segment lost 5 bases and the J segment 5 bases; nucleotides outside the gene matches: 9. This CDR3 is built from 15 residues. CDR3 sequence (DNA): TGTGCCAGCAGTCCGCCTTTGGGACAGGGATATGGCTACACCTTC. It is translated as CASSPPLGQGYGYTF.

This clone showed up many times. The rearrangement uses TRBV30 and TRBJ1-2; the D is unclear. Trimming pared 3 bases from V and 4 bases from J, leaving 6 bases between. CDR1 is GTSNPN and CDR2 is SVGIG in the germline V gene (reference sequence). CDR3 length equals 11 residues. CDR3 sequence reads: CAWSSFYGYTF. CDR3 DNA: TGTGCCTGGAGCAGTTTCTATGGCTACACCTTC. Full variable domain (missing parts from reference TRBV30 and TRBJ1-2): SQTIHQWPATLVQPVGSPLSLECTVEGTSNPNLYWYRQAAGRGLQLLFYSVGIGQISSEVPQNLSASRPQDRQFILSSKKLLLSDSGFYLCAWSSFYGYTFGSGTRLTVV.

This clone was seen a handful of times. V is TRBV28 and J is TRBJ2-3, with D uncertain. The CDR3 is 14 amino acids. Germline V gene data show CDR1 as MDHEN and CDR2 as SYDVKM. V was clipped by 2 bases and J by 1 base, with 7 bases between them. The CDR3 loop reads CASSLIAGTDTQYF. DNA for the CDR3: TGTGCCAGCAGTTTAATCGCCGGCACAGATACGCAGTATTTT.

This clone showed up many times. V gene TRBV4-2 combines with J gene TRBJ2-1, with D unresolved. Germline values: CDR1 LGHNA, CDR2 YNFKEQ. V was pared by 1 base and J by 15 bases, with 16 bases between. This CDR3 is 13 amino acids long. The chain's CDR3 is CASSQGNRVNLFF. In DNA form, the CDR3 reads TGTGCCAGCAGCCAAGGAAATAGGGTGAATCTGTTCTTC.

This clone was observed at least ten times. The chain has TRBV9 and TRBJ1-1, with D tentatively TRBD1 (6 bases). Trimming left V 0 bases short and J 0 bases short, with 15 bases between. Germline V gives CDR1 SGDLS, CDR2 YYNGEE. This CDR3 contains 17 residues. The CDR3 region is CASSVGFLGGLNTEAFF. CDR3 nucleotide sequence: TGTGCCAGCAGCGTAGGCTTCCTGGGGGGCTTGAACACTGAAGCTTTCTTT.

This clone was seen ten or more times. The CDR3 reads CASSYWDTSESGYTF. CDR3 DNA sequence: TGTGCCAGCAGTTATTGGGACACCTCCGAGAGTGGCTACACCTTC. The genes are TRBV6-1 and TRBJ1-2; tentatively, D is TRBD1 (6 bases). The CDR3 length is 15 residues. Germline lookup yields CDR1 MNHNS and CDR2 SASEGT. Trimming removed 5 bases from V and 7 bases from J, with 20 bases in between.

This clone was found many times. This chain joins TRBV7-2 and TRBJ2-1, with 7 bases lining up with TRBD2. Germline V gene data show CDR1 as SGHTA and CDR2 as FQGNSA. This CDR3 region has 19 residues. V shed 3 bases and J 4 bases; nucleotides not matched to a gene: 18. Written as DNA, the CDR3 is TGTGCCAGCAGCTTCTCCCAACAAACGGGGACTACTCGTTACAATGAGCAGTTCTTC. Translating it yields CASSFSQQTGTTRYNEQFF.

This clone was counted ten times or more. The chain is built from TRBV6-1 and TRBJ1-1, with D perhaps matching TRBD1 (5 bases). Trimming took off 10 bases at V and 1 base at J, with 19 bases between the two ends. The germline gives CDR1 MNHNS, CDR2 SASEGT. The CDR3 is 15 amino acids. Here the CDR3 reads CANQGKLGWNTEAFF. CDR3 bases: TGTGCCAATCAGGGAAAACTTGGGTGGAACACTGAAGCTTTCTTT.

This clone has a count of ten or more. The V call is TRBV2, the J call TRBJ2-3; TRBD1 might be the D (6 bases). CDR1 SNHLY and CDR2 FYNNEI come from the germline V gene. The germline V and J ends were trimmed by 10 bases and 1 base, with 15 bases remaining between them. There are 14 residues in the CDR3. CDR3: CATSGGLGTDTQYF. In DNA, the CDR3 is TGTGCCACCTCTGGGGGCCTGGGCACAGATACGCAGTATTTT.